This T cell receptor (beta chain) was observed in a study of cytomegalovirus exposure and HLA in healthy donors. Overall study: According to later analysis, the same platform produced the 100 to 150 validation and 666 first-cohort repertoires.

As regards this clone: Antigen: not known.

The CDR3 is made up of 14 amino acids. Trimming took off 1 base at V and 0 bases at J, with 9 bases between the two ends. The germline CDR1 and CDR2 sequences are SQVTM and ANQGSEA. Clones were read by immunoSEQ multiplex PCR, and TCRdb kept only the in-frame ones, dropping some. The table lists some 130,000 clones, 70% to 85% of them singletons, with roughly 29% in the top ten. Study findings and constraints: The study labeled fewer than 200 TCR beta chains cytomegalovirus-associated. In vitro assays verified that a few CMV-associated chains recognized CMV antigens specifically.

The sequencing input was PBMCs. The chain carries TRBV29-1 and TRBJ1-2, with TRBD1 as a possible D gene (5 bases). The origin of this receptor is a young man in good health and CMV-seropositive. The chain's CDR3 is CSVEGGVSNYGYTF. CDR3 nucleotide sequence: TGCAGCGTTGAAGGGGGCGTCTCTAACTATGGCTACACCTTC.